This entry lists 21 T cell receptor beta chains sequenced from one sample in a study of blood T cell repertoires in COVID-19. The protocol was immunoSEQ multiplex PCR, while the TCRdb copy is restricted to in-frame clones and leaves out a portion. The sample includes approximately 91,000 clones, more than 75% of them seen just once. Sequencing was done on a sample of peripheral blood. Every receptor here comes from a man between 65 and 85 years old with acute or convalescent COVID-19.

This chain uses TRBV11-2 with TRBJ2-2; D may be TRBD1 (6 bases). CDR1 and CDR2 from the germline V gene are SGHAT and FQNNGV. This CDR3 region has 13 residues. Trimming took 2 bases from V and 8 from J, leaving 9 bases between them. CDR3 loop: CASSLTGRGELFF. The CDR3 bases are TGTGCCAGCAGCTTAACAGGGCGGGGGGAGCTGTTTTTT.

V and J are TRBV29-1 and TRBJ2-2; possibly TRBD2 for D (5 bases). V lost 4 bases to trimming and J lost 0 bases, with 12 bases between them. Germline V CDR1 and CDR2: SQVTM, ANQGSEA. CDR3 length equals 15 residues. The chain's CDR3 is CSVVLAGANTGELFF. The CDR3 DNA is TGCAGCGTTGTTTTGGCGGGCGCGAACACCGGGGAGCTGTTTTTT.

This clone has only a few counts. The chain links TRBV6-5 to TRBJ1-1; unclear D gene. This CDR3 comprises 14 residues. The germline CDR1 and CDR2 sequences are MNHEY and SVGAGI. Trimming took 4 bases from V and 1 from J, leaving 10 bases between them. The chain's CDR3 is CASSFGRKNTEAFF. The CDR3 bases are TGTGCCAGCAGTTTCGGGAGGAAGAACACTGAAGCTTTCTTT.

This chain's CDR3 is CASSGDRLTEAFF. The DNA of the CDR3 is TGTGCCAGCAGTGGCGATCGACTCACTGAAGCTTTCTTT. V usage is TRBV27 and J usage is TRBJ1-1, with D hard to call. The CDR3 runs to 13 residues. Trimming shortened V by 5 bases and J by 4 bases, and 11 bases separated the two germline ends. Looked up from germline, CDR1 is MNHEY and CDR2 is SMNVEV (reference sequence).

This chain links TRBV5-1 with TRBJ1-2; D not certain. Germline V gene lookup returns CDR1 SGHRS and CDR2 YFSETQ. V lost 4 bases and J lost 3, with 19 bases in between. CDR3 length: 16 residues. The CDR3, as DNA: TGCGCCAGCAGCCTAGGACGGGGTCCTATTCACTATGGCTACACCTTC. Encoded protein: CASSLGRGPIHYGYTF.

In DNA, the CDR3 is TGCAGCGTAGCGCAAGTAACAGGGGGGTCCGAGCAGTACTTC. Its protein product is CSVAQVTGGSEQYF. The rearrangement links TRBV29-1 to TRBJ2-7, with 8 nucleotides matching TRBD1. V dropped 6 bases and J dropped 6; count of bases not matched to a gene: 13. The V gene's germline CDR1 is SQVTM and CDR2 ANQGSEA. The CDR3 has 14 amino acids.

This clone has a handful of counts. The CDR3 nucleotides are TGTGCCAGCAGCCCAAGGGGAAAAGGCAATCAGCCCCAGCATTTT. Translation gives CASSPRGKGNQPQHF. The genes are TRBV28 and TRBJ1-5, with a weak D call TRBD1 (5 bases). The length of the CDR3 is 15 residues. The germline V and J ends were trimmed by 6 bases and 2 bases, with 14 bases remaining between them. Germline V gene data show CDR1 as MDHEN and CDR2 as SYDVKM.

The gene calls are TRBV18 and TRBJ1-4; a possible D gene is TRBD1 (5 bases). The V end was cut by 3 bases, the J end by 4 bases, with 12 bases between. CDR3 length: 15 amino acids. The germline V gene has CDR1 KGHSH and CDR2 LQKENI. CDR3 nucleotides: TGTGCCAGCTCACCCTCGACAGCCATTAATGAAAAACTGTTTTTT. Translated, it gives CASSPSTAINEKLFF.

The gene calls are TRBV7-8 and TRBJ1-3, with D uncertain. V lost 3 bases, J lost 0 bases, and 6 bases lay in between. Germline V gives CDR1 SGHVS, CDR2 FQNEAQ. CDR3 length equals 14 residues. The CDR3 protein is CASSLSVSGNTIYF. As DNA, the CDR3 is TGTGCCAGCAGCTTGTCAGTCTCTGGAAACACCATATATTTT. The whole variable domain, remainder taken from reference TRBV7-8 and TRBJ1-3, is GAGVSQSPRYKVAKRGQDVALRCDPISGHVSLFWYQQALGQGPEFLTYFQNEAQLDKSGLPSDRFFAERPEGSVSTLKIQRTQQEDSAVYLCASSLSVSGNTIYFGEGSWLTVV.

This chain links TRBV20-1 with TRBJ1-4; D is undetermined. V was cut by 0 bases and J by 7 bases, with 3 bases left in between. This CDR3 has 11 amino acids. Germline CDR1 DFQATT, CDR2 SNEGSKA (reference sequence). The CDR3 sequence is CSARDLEKLFF. In DNA, the CDR3 is TGCAGTGCTAGAGATCTTGAAAAACTGTTTTTT.

The chain uses TRBV7-8 and TRBJ2-7; a weak D match, TRBD2 (6 bases). The germline V and J ends were trimmed by 10 bases and 3 bases, with 28 bases remaining between them. Germline V gives CDR1 SGHVS, CDR2 FQNEAQ. The CDR3 spans 17 residues. CDR3 in amino acids: CAIQRTTEGTDYYEQYF. The DNA for the CDR3 is TGTGCCATCCAGCGTACGACTGAAGGGACTGATTACTACGAGCAGTACTTC.

The rearrangement links TRBV19 to TRBJ2-7; 10 nucleotides line up with TRBD1. CDR1 LNHDA and CDR2 SQIVND come from the germline V gene (reference sequence). Trimming at V came to 5 bases and at J to 3 bases, leaving 13 bases not matched to a gene. This CDR3 region has 17 residues. The CDR3 sequence: CASSQEAGTGDYYEQYF. DNA of the CDR3: TGTGCCAGTAGTCAGGAAGCCGGGACAGGGGACTACTACGAGCAGTACTTC.

This clone was found many times. The gene calls are TRBV20-1 and TRBJ1-5; D gene unclear. The V gene lost 3 bases and the J gene lost 4 bases, with 7 bases spanning the gap. The CDR3 runs 12 residues. Germline CDR1 DFQATT, CDR2 SNEGSKA (reference sequence). The DNA of the CDR3 is TGCAGTGCTAGTTTTCAGAATCAGCCCCAGCATTTT. Translation: CSASFQNQPQHF.

V is TRBV7-8 and J is TRBJ2-3, with no clear D. The CDR3 is 13 residues long. The ends were cut back, 5 bases at V and 2 bases at J, with 8 bases in the middle. CDR1 and CDR2 (germline): SGHVS, FQNEAQ. The DNA of the CDR3 is TGTGCCAGCAGCCATCTTCCCACAGATACGCAGTATTTT. It codes for CASSHLPTDTQYF.

This chain connects TRBV10-3 to TRBJ2-7, with D perhaps TRBD2 (5 bases). The CDR3 length is 14 residues. Germline assignment: CDR1 ENHRY and CDR2 SYGVKD. Trimming stripped 7 bases from V and 6 bases from J, with 19 bases between. CDR3 region: CAITRVGGESEQYF. Written as DNA, the CDR3 is TGTGCCATCACCCGGGTAGGTGGGGAGTCCGAGCAGTACTTC.

This clone is classed as medium-sized. The V call is TRBV5-4, the J call TRBJ1-2; 9 nucleotides line up with TRBD1. V was pared by 3 bases and J by 1 base, with 1 base of the junction left unmatched. The CDR3 has 14 amino acids. Germline V gene data show CDR1 as SGHNT and CDR2 as YYREEE (reference sequence). CDR3 sequence reads: CASSSTGGNYGYTF. The CDR3 DNA is TGTGCCAGCAGCTCGACAGGGGGTAACTATGGCTACACCTTC.

The CDR3 coding sequence is TGCGCCAGCAGCCTCCAACAGGGTTCGATGGGTCCCCTCCACTTT. Its protein product is CASSLQQGSMGPLHF. The V and J genes are TRBV5-1 and TRBJ1-6; perhaps TRBD1 as D (6 bases). Germline assignment: CDR1 SGHRS and CDR2 YFSETQ. This CDR3 spans 15 amino acids. The V end was cut by 4 bases, the J end by 13 bases, with 21 bases between.

This clone has just one count. V usage is TRBV19 and J usage is TRBJ1-5; D is perhaps TRBD1 (5 bases). The CDR3 contains 15 residues. V gave up 3 bases and J gave up 2 bases, with 11 bases separating them. Germline V gene sequence: CDR1 LNHDA, CDR2 SQIVND (reference sequence). DNA for the CDR3: TGTGCCAGTAGTATGGGGCAAGAGGGCAATCAGCCCCAGCATTTT. This encodes CASSMGQEGNQPQHF.

This chain uses TRBV10-3 with TRBJ1-2; TRBD1 matches at 9 bases. V lost 2 bases and J lost 6; bases outside the gene matches: 4. The CDR3 totals 14 residues. The germline gives CDR1 ENHRY, CDR2 SYGVKD. The CDR3 DNA reads TGTGCCATCAGTGAGACCGGACAGGGGCATGGCTACACCTTC. The encoded protein is CAISETGQGHGYTF.

J is TRBJ2-2 and V is TRBV6-5; D ambiguous. Germline loops: CDR1 MNHEY, CDR2 SVGAGI. V was shortened by 6 bases and J by 0 bases, with 14 bases between the two germline ends. The CDR3 is made up of 16 amino acids. CDR3 nucleotide sequence: TGTGCCAGCAGCTACCAACGGAGAACGAACACCGGGGAGCTGTTTTTT. Translating it yields CASSYQRRTNTGELFF.

This chain links TRBV6-5 with TRBJ2-3, with a weak D call TRBD2 (5 bases). The ends were cut back, 7 bases at V and 2 bases at J, with 16 bases in the middle. This CDR3 has 15 residues. Germline V CDR1 and CDR2: MNHEY, SVGAGI. CDR3 sequence: CASTFGRLSTDTQYF. CDR3 DNA sequence: TGTGCCAGCACCTTTGGGAGACTGTCCACAGATACGCAGTATTTT.